Below, 23 T cell receptor beta chains from the same sample are listed, as sequenced in a study of CD8 T cells in Susac syndrome. cDNA came from approximately 0.5 to 1 ug RNA primed by random hexamers. TCRdb reprocessed the immunoSEQ multiplex PCR reads with MiXCR, giving one entry per CDR3 protein. The table has just over 80,000 distinct CDR3 sequences, around 94% seen once. The sample taken for sequencing was CD8+ T cells from PBMCs. All receptors derive from a human donor in good health.

V is TRBV4-1 and J is TRBJ2-5; 7 bases agree with TRBD1. Germline V gene data show CDR1 as MGHRA and CDR2 as YSYEKL. The length of the CDR3 is 16 residues. V trimming: 3 bases; J trimming: 1 base; junction bases outside the gene matches: 8. The CDR3 region has the DNA TGCGCCAGCAGCCACCCTCGGACAGGAACCCAAGAGACCCAGTACTTC. This translates into CASSHPRTGTQETQYF.

This clonotype was detected once. One end of the junction is discordant with germline, which a read error may explain. This rearrangement joins TRBV20-1 to TRBJ2-1, with a weak D call TRBD2 (6 bases). Germline lookup yields CDR1 DFQATT and CDR2 SNEGSKA (reference sequence). The CDR3 runs 15 residues. For the CDR3, the DNA is TGCAGTGCTAGAGATCGAATCGACGGGAGACAAACCGCCATCTTC. It yields the protein CSARDRIDGRQTAIF.

The V gene is TRBV4-3, the J gene TRBJ2-3; TRBD2 might be the D (6 bases). CDR3 length equals 15 residues. Germline V gene data show CDR1 as LGHNA and CDR2 as YSLEER. The ends were cut back, 3 bases at V and 2 bases at J, with 12 bases in the middle. The CDR3 here is CASSQGSGFTDTQYF. CDR3 in DNA: TGCGCCAGCAGCCAGGGGAGCGGGTTCACAGATACGCAGTATTTT.

The chain's CDR3 is CASSLDPSPGELFF. DNA for the CDR3: TGTGCCAGCAGCTTAGATCCATCCCCCGGGGAGCTGTTTTTT. V usage is TRBV13 and J usage is TRBJ2-2; D ambiguous. Germline loops: CDR1 PRHDT, CDR2 FYEKMQ (reference sequence). This CDR3 is 14 amino acids long. Between the trimmed V and J ends, which lost 1 base and 6 bases, there was a span of 9 bases.

The chain employs TRBV2 and TRBJ1-6; D not resolved. The CDR3 sequence is 12 residues long. Trimming stripped 7 bases from V and 2 bases from J, with 3 bases between. Germline CDR1 and CDR2: SNHLY and FYNNEI. CDR3 sequence: CASNTYNSPLHF. In DNA form, the CDR3 reads TGTGCCAGCAACACCTATAATTCACCCCTCCACTTT.

This clonotype turned up a few times. The V call is TRBV4-1, the J call TRBJ1-2; a possible D gene is TRBD1 (5 bases). Germline V gene lookup returns CDR1 MGHRA and CDR2 YSYEKL. Trimming cost V 0 bases and J 5 bases, with 13 bases left between them. This CDR3 has 15 residues. The CDR3 DNA reads as TGCGCCAGCAGCCAAGATCTGTGGACAACTTATGGCTACACCTTC. This codes for CASSQDLWTTYGYTF.

The rearrangement links TRBV4-3 to TRBJ2-7; a weak D match, TRBD2 (6 bases). Trimming removed 3 bases from V and 0 bases from J, with 12 bases in between. Germline lookup yields CDR1 LGHNA and CDR2 YSLEER. The CDR3 extends over 15 amino acids. CDR3 sequence: CASSHGTPRSYEQYF. The CDR3 bases are TGCGCCAGCAGCCACGGGACTCCCCGCTCCTACGAGCAGTACTTC.

The rearrangement links TRBV11-1 to TRBJ2-7, with 15 nucleotides matching TRBD2. The CDR3 runs to 20 residues. With 5 bases clipped from V and 4 bases from J, the junction kept 18 bases outside the gene matches. Germline V gene lookup returns CDR1 SGHAT and CDR2 FQDESV (reference sequence). The DNA for the CDR3 is TGTGCCAGCAGCCACGAACCCGCCCTGGAGGGACTAGCGGGGGGTTACGAGCAGTACTTC. It encodes CASSHEPALEGLAGGYEQYF. The full variable domain, with the rest looked up from reference TRBV11-1 and TRBJ2-7, is EAEVAQSPRYKITEKSQAVAFWCDPISGHATLYWYRQILGQGPELLVQFQDESVVDDSQLPKDRFSAERLKGVDSTLKIQPAELGDSAMYLCASSHEPALEGLAGGYEQYFGPGTRLTVT.

The chain links TRBV20-1 to TRBJ1-3; D perhaps matches TRBD1 (6 bases). The CDR3 totals 14 residues. V was pared by 0 bases and J by 3 bases, with 9 bases between. Per the germline V gene, CDR1 is DFQATT and CDR2 is SNEGSKA (reference sequence). The CDR3 DNA reads TGCAGTGCTAGAGATGGGACACTTGGAAACACCATATATTTT. It codes for CSARDGTLGNTIYF.

V gene TRBV20-1 combines with J gene TRBJ1-6, with unresolved D. CDR3 size: 16 residues. The V and J ends lost 4 bases and 8 bases respectively, with 21 bases between them. Per germline, CDR1 DFQATT and CDR2 SNEGSKA (reference sequence). The CDR3 bases are TGCAGTGCTACCCCCGCGATTGGGTTAATTGATTCACCCCTCCACTTT. Protein: CSATPAIGLIDSPLHF.

This sequence joins TRBV7-9 and TRBJ1-1; no clear D. V was cut by 5 bases and J by 3 bases, with 7 bases left in between. Germline V gene sequence: CDR1 SEHNR, CDR2 FQNEAQ (reference sequence). This CDR3 comprises 12 residues. CDR3 sequence (DNA): TGTGCCAGCAGCACGACGGACACTGAAGCTTTCTTT. Translation: CASSTTDTEAFF.

Only a few counts were recorded for this clonotype. The chain couples TRBV12-3 or TRBV12-4 to TRBJ1-1, with 10 bases that match TRBD1. With V trimmed by 6 bases and J by 0 bases, 10 bases remained unmatched. This CDR3 is built from 17 residues. CDR3 in amino acids: CASSWGQGFALNTEAFF. As DNA, the CDR3 is TGTGCCAGCAGCTGGGGACAGGGGTTTGCCTTGAACACTGAAGCTTTCTTT.

The chain has TRBV7-9 and TRBJ1-1, with a weak D call TRBD1 (5 bases). The CDR3 is made up of 14 amino acids. V lost 6 bases, J lost 2 bases, and 13 bases lay in between. The germline V gene encodes CDR1 SEHNR and CDR2 FQNEAQ (reference sequence). The CDR3 DNA follows: TGTGCCAGCAGTTTTCCCAGGGCTAACACTGAAGCTTTCTTT. Protein: CASSFPRANTEAFF.

The chain has TRBV5-6 and TRBJ2-1, with TRBD1 as a possible D gene (5 bases). Germline values: CDR1 SGHDT, CDR2 YYEEEE. V gave up 5 bases and J gave up 5 bases, with 14 bases separating them. CDR3 length: 14 residues. CDR3 DNA: TGTGCCAGCAGTACCCCGGCAGGGAACAATGAGCAGTTCTTC. This translates into CASSTPAGNNEQFF. Based on the CDR3 plus reference TRBV5-6 and TRBJ2-1, the full variable domain is DAGVTQSPTHLIKTRGQQVTLRCSPKSGHDTVSWYQQALGQGPQFIFQYYEEEERQRGNFPDRFSGHQFPNYSSELNVNALLLGDSALYLCASSTPAGNNEQFFGPGTRLTVL.

The chain joins TRBV20-1 to TRBJ2-7; a weak D match, TRBD2 (5 bases). The V gene's germline CDR1 is DFQATT and CDR2 SNEGSKA (reference sequence). With 0 bases removed from V and 5 bases from J, the gap between germline ends came to 17 bases. The CDR3 runs 15 residues. CDR3 bases: TGCAGTGCTAGAGATATTAAAGGAGGCCGGAACGAGCAGTACGTC. Translated: CSARDIKGGRNEQYV.

The rearrangement joins TRBV7-8 to TRBJ1-5, with 7 bases matching TRBD1. The CDR3 totals 18 residues. Germline CDR1 reads SGHVS; CDR2 reads FQNEAQ. V dropped 4 bases and J dropped 4; count of bases not matched to a gene: 16. The CDR3 bases are TGTGCCAGCAGCTCTCCCCGAGACTTGGGACAGCTTAATCAGCCCCAGCATTTT. Translating gives CASSSPRDLGQLNQPQHF.

The chain combines TRBV7-9 with TRBJ1-5; D uncertain. The CDR3 covers 14 residues. The V and J ends lost 1 base and 1 base respectively, with 5 bases between them. The V gene's germline CDR1 is SEHNR and CDR2 FQNEAQ (reference sequence). CDR3 protein: CASSLGLSNQPQHF. The CDR3 DNA follows: TGTGCCAGCAGCTTAGGCCTAAGCAATCAGCCCCAGCATTTT.

The chain employs TRBV4-3 and TRBJ2-7, with D possibly being TRBD1 or TRBD2 (5 bases each). The CDR3 is made up of 13 amino acids. Trimming cost V 2 bases and J 4 bases, with 9 bases left between them. The germline gives CDR1 LGHNA, CDR2 YSLEER. The CDR3 region is CASSQWDGYEQYF. The CDR3 nucleotides read TGCGCCAGCAGCCAATGGGACGGGTACGAGCAGTACTTC.

The J gene is TRBJ1-5, the V gene TRBV27; TRBD1 might be the D (5 bases). The germline V gene encodes CDR1 MNHEY and CDR2 SMNVEV (reference sequence). The CDR3 loop spans 15 amino acids. The V and J ends lost 3 bases and 0 bases respectively, with 9 bases between them. CDR3 coding DNA: TGTGCCAGCAGTTTTCTCAGGGATAGCAATCAGCCCCAGCATTTT. Protein: CASSFLRDSNQPQHF.

The V gene is TRBV6-5, the J gene TRBJ2-5, with a possible D match to TRBD1 (5 bases). Germline CDR1 and CDR2: MNHEY and SVGAGI. The CDR3 consists of 12 residues. Trimming shortened V by 2 bases and J by 5 bases, and 6 bases separated the two germline ends. CDR3 in amino acids: CASSYAGETQYF. The CDR3 DNA reads as TGTGCCAGCAGTTACGCAGGGGAGACCCAGTACTTC.

CDR3 sequence: CAISRGGSQYF. The CDR3 DNA is TGTGCCATCTCAAGGGGGGGATCGCAGTATTTT. The chain carries TRBV27 and TRBJ2-3; a possible D gene is TRBD2 (7 bases). Germline V gene sequence: CDR1 MNHEY, CDR2 SMNVEV (reference sequence). V lost 10 bases to trimming and J lost 10 bases, with 15 bases between them. The CDR3 is 11 amino acids.

The CDR3 DNA sequence: TGTGCCAGCAGCCAAGGAGACAGGGGGCTTCTGATAGAGACCCAGTACTTC. Amino acids: CASSQGDRGLLIETQYF. The V gene is TRBV3-1, the J gene TRBJ2-5; 10 bases are a match to TRBD1. The J segment lost 4 bases and the V segment lost 1 base, leaving 9 bases of the junction unmatched. CDR3 length equals 17 residues. Germline CDR1 and CDR2: LGHDT and YNNKEL (reference sequence).

The J gene is TRBJ2-3, the V gene TRBV7-9, with D uncertain. CDR3 size: 16 residues. Germline V gene lookup returns CDR1 SEHNR and CDR2 FQNEAQ (reference sequence). V gave up 1 base and J gave up 4 bases, with 15 bases separating them. The CDR3 region has the DNA TGTGCCAGCAGCTTAGGAGTCCAGGCTCGGGCAGATACGCAGTATTTT. Amino acids: CASSLGVQARADTQYF.